This T cell receptor (beta chain) was retrieved from a study of blood T cell repertoires in COVID-19. Study-level background: Samples taken during acute and convalescent COVID-19 were collected in the United States, Italy and Spain.

This table comes from immunoSEQ multiplex PCR, and its TCRdb copy is limited to in-frame clones, with some not included. The sample gives 45,000 to 65,000 clones, approximately 86% of which show up once; roughly a sixth is in the top ten. The V and J ends lost 7 bases and 0 bases respectively, with 7 bases between them. The CDR3 contains 13 residues. The germline gives CDR1 SNHLY, CDR2 FYNNEI. The sequence derives from a man aged 40-49 years with acute or convalescent COVID-19. The sample was peripheral blood. V usage is TRBV2 and J usage is TRBJ1-5, with unresolved D. This CDR3 reads CASKQYSNQPQHF. CDR3 nucleotides: TGTGCCAGCAAACAGTATAGCAATCAGCCCCAGCATTTT.